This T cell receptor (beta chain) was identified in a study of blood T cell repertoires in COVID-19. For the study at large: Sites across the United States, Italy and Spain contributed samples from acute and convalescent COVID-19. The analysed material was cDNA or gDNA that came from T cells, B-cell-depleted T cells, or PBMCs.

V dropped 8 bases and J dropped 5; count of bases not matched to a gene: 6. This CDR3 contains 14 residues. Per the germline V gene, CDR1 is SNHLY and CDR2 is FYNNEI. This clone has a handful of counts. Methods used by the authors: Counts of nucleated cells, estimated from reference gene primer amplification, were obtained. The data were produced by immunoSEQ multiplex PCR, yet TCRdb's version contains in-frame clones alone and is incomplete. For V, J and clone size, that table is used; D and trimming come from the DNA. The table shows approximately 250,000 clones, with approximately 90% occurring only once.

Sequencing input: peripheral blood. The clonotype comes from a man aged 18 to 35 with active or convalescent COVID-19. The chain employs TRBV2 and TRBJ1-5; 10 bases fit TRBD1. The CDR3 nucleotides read TGTGCCAGCGACCAGACAGGGGGCCATCAGCCCCAGCATTTT. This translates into CASDQTGGHQPQHF.